The 21 T cell receptor beta chains in this list originate from one sample, sequenced in a study of beta chain features in type 1 diabetes. Expressed TCRB transcripts were sequenced because the isolated RNA had all been reverse transcribed beforehand. This table comes from immunoSEQ multiplex PCR, and its TCRdb copy is limited to in-frame clones, with some not included. The table lists more than 300,000 clones, around 15% of them singletons. Sequenced: naive CD4+ T cells from blood. The origin of the receptors is a woman younger than 35 in good health.

The gene calls are TRBV9 and TRBJ2-5, with TRBD1 identical over 9 bases. The germline V gene encodes CDR1 SGDLS and CDR2 YYNGEE. The CDR3 sequence is 16 residues long. J was trimmed by 5 bases and V by 3 bases; bases with no gene match: 11. CDR3 sequence: CASSGVVGTGTETQYF. In DNA, the CDR3 is TGTGCCAGCAGCGGGGTAGTTGGGACAGGGACGGAGACCCAGTACTTC.

This clone was counted only a few times. The V call is TRBV5-1, the J call TRBJ1-2, with D maybe TRBD1 (6 bases). Germline V gives CDR1 SGHRS, CDR2 YFSETQ. Trimming stripped 7 bases from V and 4 bases from J, with 14 bases between. This CDR3 is 13 amino acids long. The CDR3 sequence: CASGGASSYGYTF. CDR3 DNA sequence: TGCGCCAGCGGGGGGGCAAGTTCCTATGGCTACACCTTC.

This clone has only a few counts. This chain joins TRBV18 and TRBJ1-2; no firm D call. Germline-derived CDR1 and CDR2 are KGHSH and LQKENI. V dropped 5 bases and J dropped 3 bases, with 13 bases sitting between them. This CDR3 comprises 14 residues. CDR3 loop: CASSSRNLDYGYTF. In DNA, the CDR3 is TGTGCCAGCTCAAGCAGGAATCTCGACTATGGCTACACCTTC. Full variable domain (remainder filled in from reference TRBV18 and TRBJ1-2): NAGVMQNPRHLVRRRGQEARLRCSPMKGHSHVYWYRQLPEEGLKFMVYLQKENIIDESGMPKERFSAEFPKEGPSILRIQQVVRGDSAAYFCASSSRNLDYGYTFGSGTRLTVV.

The chain links TRBV2 to TRBJ2-1; 14 positions match TRBD2. The germline CDR1 and CDR2 sequences are SNHLY and FYNNEI. CDR3 length: 16 amino acids. With V trimmed by 6 bases and J by 6 bases, 7 bases remained unmatched. The DNA for the CDR3 is TGTGCCAGCAGACCGGGACTAGCGGGAGAAGTCAATGAGCAGTTCTTC. As protein: CASRPGLAGEVNEQFF.

DNA of the CDR3: TGTGCCAGTAGTATGCCACCGGAGGTGGTTGAGCAGTTCTTC. Translation: CASSMPPEVVEQFF. The chain uses TRBV19 and TRBJ2-1; possibly TRBD2 for D (5 bases). This CDR3 has 14 residues. Germline V gene data show CDR1 as LNHDA and CDR2 as SQIVND (reference sequence). The V end lost 3 bases, the J end lost 9 bases, and 15 bases lay between the germline ends. Together with reference TRBV19 and TRBJ2-1, the CDR3 gives the full variable domain: DGGITQSPKYLFRKEGQNVTLSCEQNLNHDAMYWYRQDPGQGLRLIYYSQIVNDFQKGDIAEGYSVSREKKESFPLTVTSAQKNPTAFYLCASSMPPEVVEQFFGPGTRLTVL.

This chain links TRBV30 with TRBJ2-2; the match to TRBD1 covers 7 bases. The V segment lost 4 bases and the J segment 3 bases; nucleotides outside the gene matches: 5. CDR3 size: 14 residues. CDR1 and CDR2 (germline): GTSNPN, SVGIG (reference sequence). The CDR3 region has the DNA TGTGCCTGGAAAACCCAGGGGGACACCGGGGAGCTGTTTTTT. As protein: CAWKTQGDTGELFF.

The sample holds a few counts of this clone. The chain uses TRBV7-3 and TRBJ2-1, with TRBD1 as a possible D gene (5 bases). The length of the CDR3 is 14 residues. The germline V gene has CDR1 SGHTA and CDR2 FQGTGA. Trimming cost V 5 bases and J 8 bases, with 16 bases left between them. This CDR3 reads CASSPQWTRDEQFF. The CDR3 DNA reads TGTGCCAGCAGCCCCCAGTGGACAAGGGATGAGCAGTTCTTC.

This clone turned up a few times. CDR3 coding DNA: TGCAGCGGTGACAGGGTTCGTGAAGAAGCTTTCTTT. The encoded protein is CSGDRVREEAFF. The chain carries TRBV29-1 and TRBJ1-1; 7 nucleotides match TRBD1. The CDR3 has 12 residues. Trimming at V came to 7 bases and at J to 8 bases, leaving 10 bases not matched to a gene. Germline assignment: CDR1 SQVTM and CDR2 ANQGSEA.

This clone has more than one count but fewer than ten. One junction end does not reproduce the germline sequence, and a read error may be involved. The V gene is TRBV7-7, the J gene TRBJ2-3; 8 bases align to TRBD2. Per the germline V gene, CDR1 is SSHAT and CDR2 is FNYEAQ (reference sequence). The CDR3 has 15 amino acids. As DNA, the CDR3 is TGTGCTAGCAGCGTTAGCGGGACCGGCACAGATACGCAGTATTTT. The encoded protein is CASSVSGTGTDTQYF.

The J gene is TRBJ1-2, the V gene TRBV15; 7 bases are a match to TRBD1. CDR1 is LNHNV and CDR2 is YYDKDF in the germline V gene (reference sequence). The CDR3 sequence is 16 residues long. With V trimmed by 0 bases and J by 2 bases, 6 bases remained unmatched. CDR3 protein: CATSRDQARGNYGYTF. The CDR3 DNA reads as TGTGCCACCAGCAGAGATCAGGCCAGGGGGAACTATGGCTACACCTTC.

This clone appeared a few times. This chain connects TRBV5-1 to TRBJ1-2, with a weak D call TRBD1 (6 bases). V lost 4 bases and J 7 bases, leaving 11 bases between the germline ends. Per the germline V gene, CDR1 is SGHRS and CDR2 is YFSETQ. The length of the CDR3 is 12 residues. CDR3 DNA: TGCGCCAGCAGCGCGGACAGCATTGGCTACACCTTC. It encodes CASSADSIGYTF.

This clone was seen a few times. This rearrangement joins TRBV30 to TRBJ2-6; 7 bases agree with TRBD1. Germline V gene sequence: CDR1 GTSNPN, CDR2 SVGIG (reference sequence). This CDR3 region has 18 residues. V was pared by 3 bases and J by 1 base, with 12 bases of the junction left unmatched. The CDR3 is CAWSKTGLSGSGANVLTF. CDR3 nucleotide sequence: TGTGCCTGGAGCAAGACAGGGTTAAGTGGGTCTGGGGCCAACGTCCTGACTTTC. The full variable domain, in which reference TRBV30 and TRBJ2-6 provide the parts outside the CDR3, is SQTIHQWPATLVQPVGSPLSLECTVEGTSNPNLYWYRQAAGRGLQLLFYSVGIGQISSEVPQNLSASRPQDRQFILSSKKLLLSDSGFYLCAWSKTGLSGSGANVLTFGAGSRLTVL.

This clone came up a few times. V is TRBV29-1 and J is TRBJ1-1; tentatively, D is TRBD1 (6 bases). Deletions cut 5 bases from V and 0 bases from J, with 13 bases between. CDR3 length: 14 amino acids. Germline V gene sequence: CDR1 SQVTM, CDR2 ANQGSEA. CDR3 sequence: CSVSTGSMNTEAFF. The CDR3 DNA sequence: TGCAGCGTTTCTACAGGGTCCATGAACACTGAAGCTTTCTTT. The full variable domain, rest sourced from reference TRBV29-1 and TRBJ1-1, is SAVISQKPSRDICQRGTSLTIQCQVDSQVTMMFWYRQQPGQSLTLIATANQGSEATYESGFVIDKFPISRPNLTFSTLTVSNMSPEDSSIYLCSVSTGSMNTEAFFGQGTRLTVV.

This clone was picked up a small number of times. The chain couples TRBV25-1 to TRBJ2-1, with D perhaps TRBD2 (5 bases). The CDR3 length is 17 residues. With 0 bases removed from V and 10 bases from J, the gap between germline ends came to 22 bases. Looked up from germline, CDR1 is MGHDK and CDR2 is SYGVNS. CDR3 sequence: CASSEYTSDYRFGEQFF. The DNA for the CDR3 is TGTGCCAGCAGTGAATATACTTCCGACTACCGTTTCGGGGAGCAGTTCTTC.

This chain connects TRBV5-1 to TRBJ2-1, with 8 bases that match TRBD2. CDR1 and CDR2 from the germline V gene are SGHRS and YFSETQ. CDR3 length: 15 residues. The trim removed 2 bases at V and 7 bases at J, leaving 8 bases unmatched. CDR3 protein: CASSFGTRGGNEQFF. In DNA, the CDR3 is TGCGCCAGCAGCTTTGGGACTAGGGGGGGGAATGAGCAGTTCTTC.

This clone has just a few counts. The V and J genes are TRBV29-1 and TRBJ2-7, with D tentatively TRBD1 (5 bases). CDR1 and CDR2 from the germline V gene are SQVTM and ANQGSEA. The V gene lost 4 bases and the J gene lost 5 bases, with 12 bases spanning the gap. The CDR3 sequence is 12 residues long. CDR3 amino acids: CSVGEGANEQYF. The DNA for the CDR3 is TGCAGCGTTGGGGAAGGGGCTAACGAGCAGTACTTC.

This clone was detected a few times. This chain joins TRBV9 and TRBJ2-1; D remains ambiguous. In germline, CDR1 is SGDLS, CDR2 YYNGEE. The CDR3 totals 14 residues. With 0 bases removed from V and 8 bases from J, the gap between germline ends came to 12 bases. CDR3: CASSVASSTDEQFF. CDR3 DNA sequence: TGTGCCAGCAGCGTAGCGAGTAGCACCGATGAGCAGTTCTTC.

The table lists this clone with a few counts. This chain connects TRBV29-1 to TRBJ2-4, with D maybe TRBD2 (6 bases). The ends were cut back, 2 bases at V and 9 bases at J, with 14 bases in the middle. Germline CDR1 reads SQVTM; CDR2 reads ANQGSEA. The CDR3 sequence is 13 residues long. The CDR3 DNA reads TGCAGCGTTGAATCAGGGTACGGGGGCATTCAGTACTTC. This gives the protein CSVESGYGGIQYF.

In this sample, this clone turned up a few times. V and J are TRBV30 and TRBJ1-1; tentatively, D is TRBD1 (5 bases). This CDR3 spans 13 amino acids. Germline CDR1 is GTSNPN and CDR2 is SVGIG (reference sequence). With 4 bases removed from V and 4 bases from J, the gap between germline ends came to 13 bases. The CDR3 region has the DNA TGTGCCTGGACCCCCGGACACTTCACTGAAGCTTTCTTT. This encodes CAWTPGHFTEAFF. Filled out from reference TRBV30 and TRBJ1-1, the complete variable domain reads SQTIHQWPATLVQPVGSPLSLECTVEGTSNPNLYWYRQAAGRGLQLLFYSVGIGQISSEVPQNLSASRPQDRQFILSSKKLLLSDSGFYLCAWTPGHFTEAFFGQGTRLTVV.

This clone was detected only a few times. V usage is TRBV7-2 and J usage is TRBJ1-2; D might be TRBD1 (6 bases). Germline V gene sequence: CDR1 SGHTA, CDR2 FQGNSA. V was shortened by 7 bases and J by 7 bases, with 25 bases between the two germline ends. CDR3 length equals 16 residues. CDR3 nucleotide sequence: TGTGCCAGCATTACACAGGTTGGGCAGGGGTTTGGTGGCTACACCTTC. Translated, it gives CASITQVGQGFGGYTF. Looking up the rest from reference TRBV7-2 and TRBJ1-2 gives the full variable domain: GAGVSQSPSNKVTEKGKDVELRCDPISGHTALYWYRQSLGQGLEFLIYFQGNSAPDKSGLPSDRFSAERTGGSVSTLTIQRTQQEDSAVYLCASITQVGQGFGGYTFGSGTRLTVV.

The chain links TRBV6-5 to TRBJ2-1; 10 bases line up with TRBD2. The junction had 8 bases not matched to a gene; V was cut back by 3 bases and J by 6 bases. The germline V gene encodes CDR1 MNHEY and CDR2 SVGAGI. The CDR3 sequence is 16 residues long. The CDR3 region is CASSYRGSGRTNEQFF. For the CDR3, the DNA is TGTGCCAGCAGTTATCGAGGTAGCGGGAGGACCAATGAGCAGTTCTTC.